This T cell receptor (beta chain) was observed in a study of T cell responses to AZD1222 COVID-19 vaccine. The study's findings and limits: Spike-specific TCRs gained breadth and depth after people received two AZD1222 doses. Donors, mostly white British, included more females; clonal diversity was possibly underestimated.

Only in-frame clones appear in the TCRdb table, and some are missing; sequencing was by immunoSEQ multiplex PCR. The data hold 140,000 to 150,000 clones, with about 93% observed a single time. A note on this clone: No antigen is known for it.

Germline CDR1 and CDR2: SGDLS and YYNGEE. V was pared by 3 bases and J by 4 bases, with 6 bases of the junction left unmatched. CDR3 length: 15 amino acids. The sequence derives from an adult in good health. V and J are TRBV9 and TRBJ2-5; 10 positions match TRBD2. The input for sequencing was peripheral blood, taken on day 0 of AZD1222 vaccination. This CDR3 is CASSGGLADSETQYF. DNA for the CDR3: TGTGCCAGCAGCGGTGGACTAGCGGACTCAGAGACCCAGTACTTC. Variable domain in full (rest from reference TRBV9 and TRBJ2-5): DSGVTQTPKHLITATGQRVTLRCSPRSGDLSVYWYQQSLDQGLQFLIQYYNGEERAKGNILERFSAQQFPDLHSELNLSSLELGDSALYFCASSGGLADSETQYFGPGTRLLVL.